This TCR beta chain was obtained from a study of blood T cell repertoires in COVID-19. On the study more broadly: In each case, the material was cDNA or gDNA derived from T cells, B-cell-depleted T cells, or PBMCs.

The study assigned cohorts using participant-reported clinical history. This clone has just a few counts. This CDR3 is also generated by other DNA sequences in the sample. Germline-derived CDR1 and CDR2 are SGHTA and FQGNSA. The CDR3 runs 16 residues. J lost 7 bases, V lost 1 base, and 4 bases had no gene match. Here immunoSEQ multiplex PCR was the method, and the copy in TCRdb shows in-frame clones only, minus some. The sample holds fewer than 400,000 clones; roughly 85% are singletons and the top ten take roughly 2.3%. The source of this sequence is a man younger than 45 who had recovered from COVID-19. Sequencing was done on a sample of PBMCs or T cells enriched from blood (not recorded which). The chain employs TRBV7-2 and TRBJ1-6; 10 bases map to TRBD1. CDR3 residues: CASSLGGTGVNSPLHF. The CDR3 DNA reads as TGTGCCAGCAGCTTAGGGGGGACAGGGGTCAATTCACCCCTCCACTTT.